This TCR beta chain was identified in a study of Ad26.COV2.S vaccination and SARS-CoV-2 variants. Clones were read by immunoSEQ multiplex PCR, and TCRdb kept only the in-frame ones, dropping some. The sample gives some 520,000 clones, roughly nine tenths of which show up once; 9.5% to 15% is in the top ten. Treatment described: 19 received Ad26.COV2.S at low or high dose, single or two shots; 5 received placebo; per-sample allocation not given. The study sampled participants on day 63 after the first vaccine or placebo injection. This specimen consisted of peripheral blood, obtained in a trial of Ad26.COV2.S vaccine versus placebo. This receptor was taken from a person aged 18 to 59 who received the Ad26.COV2.S COVID-19 vaccine or a placebo.

Here the CDR3 DNA reads TGTGCCAGTAGTACAGCCGGGACAGGGCGAATTAGCAATCAGCCCCAGCATTTT. This codes for CASSTAGTGRISNQPQHF. The chain combines TRBV19 with TRBJ1-5, with TRBD1 identical over 9 bases. Per germline, CDR1 LNHDA and CDR2 SQIVND (reference sequence). V gave up 4 bases and J gave up 0 bases; unmatched junction bases: 10. This CDR3 contains 18 residues. The whole variable domain, remainder taken from reference TRBV19 and TRBJ1-5, is DGGITQSPKYLFRKEGQNVTLSCEQNLNHDAMYWYRQDPGQGLRLIYYSQIVNDFQKGDIAEGYSVSREKKESFPLTVTSAQKNPTAFYLCASSTAGTGRISNQPQHFGDGTRLSIL.